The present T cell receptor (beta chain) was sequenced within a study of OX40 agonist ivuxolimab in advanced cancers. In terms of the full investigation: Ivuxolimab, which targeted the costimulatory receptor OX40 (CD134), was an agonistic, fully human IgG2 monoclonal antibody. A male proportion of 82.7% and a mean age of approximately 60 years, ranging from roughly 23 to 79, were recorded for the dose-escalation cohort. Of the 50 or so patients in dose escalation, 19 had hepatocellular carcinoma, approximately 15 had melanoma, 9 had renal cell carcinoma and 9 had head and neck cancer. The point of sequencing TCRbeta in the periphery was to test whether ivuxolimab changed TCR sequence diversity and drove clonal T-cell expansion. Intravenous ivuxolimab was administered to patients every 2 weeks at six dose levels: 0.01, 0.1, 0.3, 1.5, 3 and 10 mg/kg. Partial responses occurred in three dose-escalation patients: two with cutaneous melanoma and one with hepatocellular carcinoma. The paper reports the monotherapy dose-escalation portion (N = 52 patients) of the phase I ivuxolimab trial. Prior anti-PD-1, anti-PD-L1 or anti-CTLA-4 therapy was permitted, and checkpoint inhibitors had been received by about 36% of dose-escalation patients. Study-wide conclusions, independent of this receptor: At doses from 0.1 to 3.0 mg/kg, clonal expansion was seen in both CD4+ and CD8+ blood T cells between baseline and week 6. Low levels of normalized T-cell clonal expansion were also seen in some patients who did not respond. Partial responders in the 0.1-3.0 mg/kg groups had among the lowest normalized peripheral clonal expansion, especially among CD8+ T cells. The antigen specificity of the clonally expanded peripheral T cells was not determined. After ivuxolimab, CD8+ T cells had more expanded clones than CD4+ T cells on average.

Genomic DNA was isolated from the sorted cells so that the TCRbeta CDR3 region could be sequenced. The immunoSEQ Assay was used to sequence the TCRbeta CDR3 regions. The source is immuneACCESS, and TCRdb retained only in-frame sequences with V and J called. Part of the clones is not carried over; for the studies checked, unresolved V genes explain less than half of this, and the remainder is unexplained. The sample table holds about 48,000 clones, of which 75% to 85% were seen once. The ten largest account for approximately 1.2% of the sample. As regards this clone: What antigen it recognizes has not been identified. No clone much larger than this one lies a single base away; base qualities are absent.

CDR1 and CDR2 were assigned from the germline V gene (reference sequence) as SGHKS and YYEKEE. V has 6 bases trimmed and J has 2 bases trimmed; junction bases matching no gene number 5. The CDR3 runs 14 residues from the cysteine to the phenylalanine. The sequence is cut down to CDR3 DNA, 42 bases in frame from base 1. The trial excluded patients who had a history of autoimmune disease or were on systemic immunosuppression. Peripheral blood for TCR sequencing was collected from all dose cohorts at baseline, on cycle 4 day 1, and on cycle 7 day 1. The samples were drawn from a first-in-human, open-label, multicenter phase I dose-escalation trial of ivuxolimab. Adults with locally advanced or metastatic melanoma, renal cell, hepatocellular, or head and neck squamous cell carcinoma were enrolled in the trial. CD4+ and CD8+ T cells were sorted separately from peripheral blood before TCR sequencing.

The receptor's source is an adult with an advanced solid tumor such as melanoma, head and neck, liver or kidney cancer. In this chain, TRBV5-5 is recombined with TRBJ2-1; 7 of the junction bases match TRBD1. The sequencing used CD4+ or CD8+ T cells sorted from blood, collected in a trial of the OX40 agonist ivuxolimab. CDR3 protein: CASTTTGPYNEQFF. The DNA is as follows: TGTGCCAGCACCACGACAGGGCCCTACAATGAGCAGTTCTTC.